This TCR beta chain was sequenced during a study of blood T cell repertoires in COVID-19. Study context: Material from acute and convalescent COVID-19 was sourced from the United States, Italy and Spain. PBMCs, B-cell-depleted T cells, or T cells provided the cDNA or gDNA that made up the material.

CDR3 length: 13 amino acids. Germline V CDR1 and CDR2: MRHNA, SNTAGT. With V trimmed by 2 bases and J by 6 bases, 2 bases remained unmatched. How the authors handled the data: How many nucleated cells were present was estimated from reference gene primer amplification. Assay used: immunoSEQ multiplex PCR; TCRdb lists only in-frame clones, some missing. The D gene and trimming were derived from the DNA, and the V and J assignments and clone size from that table. The table includes 250,000 or so clones, roughly 82% detected once. This sequence joins TRBV6-4 and TRBJ1-2, with 8 bases lining up with TRBD1. Sequencing was carried out using peripheral blood. This clonotype originated in an older woman with acute or convalescent COVID-19. The DNA for the CDR3 is TGTGCCAGCAGTGACCAGGGGGCGCATGGCTACACCTTC. This translates into CASSDQGAHGYTF.